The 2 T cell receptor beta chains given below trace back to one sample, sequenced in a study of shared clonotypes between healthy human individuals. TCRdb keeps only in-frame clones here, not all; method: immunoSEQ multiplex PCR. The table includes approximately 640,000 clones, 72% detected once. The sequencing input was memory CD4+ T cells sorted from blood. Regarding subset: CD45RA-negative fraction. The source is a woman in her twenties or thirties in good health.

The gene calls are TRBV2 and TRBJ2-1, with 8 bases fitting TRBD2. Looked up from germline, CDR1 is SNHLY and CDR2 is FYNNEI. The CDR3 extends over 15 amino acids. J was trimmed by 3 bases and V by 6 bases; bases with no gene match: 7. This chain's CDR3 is CASRITSGDYNEQFF. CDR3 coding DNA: TGTGCCAGCAGAATAACTAGCGGAGACTACAATGAGCAGTTCTTC.

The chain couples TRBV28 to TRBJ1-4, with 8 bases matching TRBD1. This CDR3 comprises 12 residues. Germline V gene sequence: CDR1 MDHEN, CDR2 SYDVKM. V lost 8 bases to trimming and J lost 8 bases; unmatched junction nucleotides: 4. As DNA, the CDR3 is TGTGCCAGCGGACAGGGTTACGAAAAACTGTTTTTT. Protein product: CASGQGYEKLFF.